This T cell receptor (beta chain) is drawn from a study of T cell repertoires in cytomegalovirus infection. TCRdb recomputed calls from the reads with MiXCR, one row per CDR3 protein. The sample lists about a million distinct CDR3 sequences, roughly 30% occurring once. The CDR3 sequence is 10 residues long. Germline V gives CDR1 SQVTM, CDR2 ANQGSEA. V was pared by 5 bases and J by 5 bases, with 6 bases between. Worth noting for this clonotype: Its target is unknown.

This sample comprised cultured CD8+ T cells from PBMCs, obtained from culture after CMV antigen stimulation. The receptor was isolated from a human donor in good health (CMV status not recorded). Some clones in this sample may be carry-over from other donors' samples. The rearrangement links TRBV29-1 to TRBJ1-1; no definite D call. The CDR3 nucleotides read TGCAGCGTTAAGGGTACTGAAGCTTTCTTT. Encoded protein: CSVKGTEAFF.